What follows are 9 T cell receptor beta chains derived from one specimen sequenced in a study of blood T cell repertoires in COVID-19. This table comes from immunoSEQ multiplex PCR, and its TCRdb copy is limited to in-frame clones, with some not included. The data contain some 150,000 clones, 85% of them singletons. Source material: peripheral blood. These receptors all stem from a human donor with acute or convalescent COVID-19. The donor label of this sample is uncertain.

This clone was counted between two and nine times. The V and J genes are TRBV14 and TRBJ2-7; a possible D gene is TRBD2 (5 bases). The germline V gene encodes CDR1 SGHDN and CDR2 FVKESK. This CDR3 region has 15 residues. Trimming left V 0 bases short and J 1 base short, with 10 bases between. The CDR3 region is CASSQERVRSYEQYF. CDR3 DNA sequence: TGTGCCAGCAGCCAAGAGAGGGTTCGTTCCTACGAGCAGTACTTC.

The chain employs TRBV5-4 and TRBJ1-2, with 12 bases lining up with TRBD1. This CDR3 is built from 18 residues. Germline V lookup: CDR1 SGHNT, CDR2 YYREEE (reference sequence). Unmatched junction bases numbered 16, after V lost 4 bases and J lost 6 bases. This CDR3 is CASSPPGTGGVYGNGYTF. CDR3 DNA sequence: TGTGCCAGCAGCCCCCCTGGGACAGGGGGCGTTTATGGGAATGGCTACACCTTC. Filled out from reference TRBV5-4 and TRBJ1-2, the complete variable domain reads ETGVTQSPTHLIKTRGQQVTLRCSSQSGHNTVSWYQQALGQGPQFIFQYYREEENGRGNFPPRFSGLQFPNYSSELNVNALELDDSALYLCASSPPGTGGVYGNGYTFGSGTRLTVV.

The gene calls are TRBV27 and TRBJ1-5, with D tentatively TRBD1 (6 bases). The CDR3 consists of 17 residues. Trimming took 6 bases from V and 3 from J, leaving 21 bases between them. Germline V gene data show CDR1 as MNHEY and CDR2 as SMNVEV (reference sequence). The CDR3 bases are TGTGCCAGCAGCTCACTAACCACAGGGATCCCCAATCAGCCCCAGCATTTT. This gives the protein CASSSLTTGIPNQPQHF.

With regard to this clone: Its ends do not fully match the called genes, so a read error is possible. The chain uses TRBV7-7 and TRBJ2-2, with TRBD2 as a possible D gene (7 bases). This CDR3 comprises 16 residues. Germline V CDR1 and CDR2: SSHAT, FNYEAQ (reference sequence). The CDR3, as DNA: TGTGCTAGCAGCTTACGGGCGGGGGCCAATTCCGGGGAGCTGTTTTTT. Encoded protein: CASSLRAGANSGELFF.

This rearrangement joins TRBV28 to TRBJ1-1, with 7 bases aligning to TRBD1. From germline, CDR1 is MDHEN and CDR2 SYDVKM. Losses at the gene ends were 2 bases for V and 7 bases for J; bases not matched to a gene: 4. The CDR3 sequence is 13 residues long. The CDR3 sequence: CASSLGQVHEAFF. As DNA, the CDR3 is TGTGCCAGCAGTTTAGGACAGGTACATGAAGCTTTCTTT.

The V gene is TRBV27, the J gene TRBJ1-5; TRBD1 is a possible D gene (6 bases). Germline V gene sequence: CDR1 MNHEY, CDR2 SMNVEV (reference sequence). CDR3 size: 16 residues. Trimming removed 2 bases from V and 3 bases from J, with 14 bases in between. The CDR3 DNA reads TGTGCCAGCAGTTTAGACGGGGGGGCCACCAATCAGCCCCAGCATTTT. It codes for CASSLDGGATNQPQHF.

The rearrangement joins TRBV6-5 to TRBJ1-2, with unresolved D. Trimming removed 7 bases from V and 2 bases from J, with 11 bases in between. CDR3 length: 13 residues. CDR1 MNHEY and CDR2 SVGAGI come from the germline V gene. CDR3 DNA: TGTGCCAGCATGCCGCTCACAAACTATGGCTACACCTTC. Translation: CASMPLTNYGYTF.

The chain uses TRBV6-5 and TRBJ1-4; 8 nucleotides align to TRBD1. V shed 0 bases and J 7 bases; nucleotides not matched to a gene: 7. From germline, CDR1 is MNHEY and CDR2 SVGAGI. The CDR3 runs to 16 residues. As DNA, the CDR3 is TGTGCCAGCAGTTACTCTCCAGGGGGCGCAGGTGAAAAACTGTTTTTT. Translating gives CASSYSPGGAGEKLFF.

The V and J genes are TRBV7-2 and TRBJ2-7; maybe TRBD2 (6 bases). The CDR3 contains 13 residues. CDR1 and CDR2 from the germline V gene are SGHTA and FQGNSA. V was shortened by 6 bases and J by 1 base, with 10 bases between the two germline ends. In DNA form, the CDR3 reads TGTGCCAGCAGTCTTGGGAGGTCCTACGAGCAGTACTTC. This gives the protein CASSLGRSYEQYF. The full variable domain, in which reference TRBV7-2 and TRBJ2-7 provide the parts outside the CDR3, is GAGVSQSPSNKVTEKGKDVELRCDPISGHTALYWYRQSLGQGLEFLIYFQGNSAPDKSGLPSDRFSAERTGGSVSTLTIQRTQQEDSAVYLCASSLGRSYEQYFGPGTRLTVT.